Below, one T cell receptor beta chain is given with its context. The data are from a study of graft-versus-host responses after intestinal transplantation. On the study more broadly: Recipients received multivisceral, liver-intestinal, or isolated intestinal transplants.

With 6 bases removed from V and 2 bases from J, the gap between germline ends came to 13 bases. This CDR3 is 15 amino acids long. CDR1 and CDR2 from the germline V gene are MNHNS and SASEGT. Here immunoSEQ multiplex PCR was the method, and the copy in TCRdb shows in-frame clones only, minus some. Found here are tens of thousands of clones, around 78% of them singletons; the top ten hold 0.9% to 1.2%. This TCR was sampled from a human patient who received an intestinal transplant, so some T cells may come from the graft donor. The chain combines TRBV6-1 with TRBJ2-2; D is perhaps TRBD1 (8 bases). The material sequenced was PBMCs, taken approximately four weeks after intestinal transplant. The CDR3 is CASRTGGGNTGELFF. In nucleotides, the CDR3 is TGTGCCAGCAGAACAGGGGGGGGAAACACCGGGGAGCTGTTTTTT.